This record looks at one T cell receptor (beta chain) sequence and its context. Its antigen is not identified. Isolated RNA was reverse transcribed in full, so expressed TCRB transcripts were sequenced. Mean read depth for naive, central memory and regulatory T cell samples was 3.5 million or so reads. Clones were sequenced by immunoSEQ multiplex PCR, and TCRdb holds only the in-frame ones, with some missing. This sample yields around 430,000 clones, of which around 30% are seen a single time; about 0.065% belongs to the top ten. CD4+ cells of the naive, central memory, regulatory and stem cell-like memory types were sorted via CD45RO/CCR7/CD25/CD127/CD95/CD27. Germline-derived CDR1 and CDR2 are SGHTA and FQGNSA. Trimming took 8 bases from V and 0 from J, leaving 12 bases between them. CDR3 size: 14 residues. This sample was included in a study of beta chain features in type 1 diabetes. Findings of the study overall: Patients' naive, central memory and Treg TCRB repertoires seemed closer to one another than those of healthy donors.

The rearrangement joins TRBV7-2 to TRBJ2-3; possibly TRBD2 for D (5 bases). The clonotype was recovered from a man aged 18 to 30 in good health. Sequences were obtained from naive CD4+ T cells from blood. The DNA of the CDR3 is TGTGCCAGCCAAGCGGATCCTAGCACAGATACGCAGTATTTT. Translation gives CASQADPSTDTQYF. The whole variable domain, remainder taken from reference TRBV7-2 and TRBJ2-3, is GAGVSQSPSNKVTEKGKDVELRCDPISGHTALYWYRQSLGQGLEFLIYFQGNSAPDKSGLPSDRFSAERTGGSVSTLTIQRTQQEDSAVYLCASQADPSTDTQYFGPGTRLTVL.